This TCR beta chain was recorded in a study of Ad26.COV2.S vaccination and SARS-CoV-2 variants listed by TCRdb under 2021. Notes on the research overall: Vaccine-arm donors came from COV1001, a multicentre, randomized, double-blind, placebo-controlled phase I-IIa trial of Ad26.COV2.S in healthy adults. Dosing of Ad26.COV2.S was intramuscular, at either 5x10^10 or 1x10^11 viral particles, delivered as one shot or as two shots spaced 56 days apart. TCRbeta repertoire sequencing served as the tool for gauging how specific and how broad the SARS-CoV-2-reactive T cell receptors were following Ad26.COV2.S vaccination. A total of some 30 samples were included in the TCR-sequenced set, comprising about 20 Ad26.COV2.S vaccine recipients, 5 placebo recipients and 8 SARS-CoV-2 convalescent individuals. Trial participants were randomized into five groups of five, in which low-dose or high-dose Ad26.COV2.S was given once or twice, or placebo was given on both occasions. Investigators remained blinded to trial group allocation during experiments and outcome assessment.

Read against the paper, the sample's treatment or condition label means: around 19 received Ad26.COV2.S at low or high dose, single or two shots; about five received placebo; per-sample allocation not given. For vaccine and placebo recipients, the sequenced repertoires came from samples collected on day 63 after the first injection. Between 29 July and 7 August 2020, Cohort 1b enrolled 20 to 30 adults aged 18-55 years at one site in Boston, USA. Ad26.COV2.S was a replication-incompetent adenovirus type 26 vector expressing a prefusion-stabilized SARS-CoV-2 spike protein from the original Wuhan strain. Of note for this clone: Its antigen is currently not known. One base away there is no much larger clone; base qualities are not given.

What the research found in general, with its limitations: Vaccine and placebo recipients had similar non-spike TCR breadth, a finding consistent with the vaccine containing only spike. Comparing responses between vaccine doses or regimens was not something the study was powered to do. Higher spike-specific TCR breadth was observed in Ad26.COV2.S recipients than in placebo recipients (P = 0.0014). Substantial breadth of spike-specific CD8+ and CD4+ T cell responses was reported after vaccination. It was noted by the authors that total T cell responses may have been underestimated by the TCR breadth and depth analyses.

The immunoSEQ Assay was the method used to sequence TCRbeta CDR3 regions. After extraction, genomic DNA underwent amplification by bias-controlled multiplex PCR, followed by high-throughput sequencing. Processing in the source paper ran as follows. To quantify the absolute abundance of every unique TCRbeta CDR3 region, sequences were collapsed and filtered. T cell fraction was estimated by normalizing TCRbeta template counts to usable DNA, which was measured by amplifying reference genes present in all nucleated cells. Repertoire TCRs were annotated as SARS-CoV-2-specific by exact matching of V gene, CDR3 amino acid sequence and J gene to a known reactive TCR set. The reference SARS-CoV-2 TCR set was obtained from MIRA and was filtered for enrichment in COVID-19-positive ImmuneCODE repertoires, whereby public or cross-reactive TCRs were removed. Using the MIRA antigens, annotated TCRs were further analysed by specific ORF or by position within an ORF. Breadth was defined as the number of annotated unique rearrangements divided by the total number of unique productive rearrangements, and depth was defined as the summed frequency of the annotated unique rearrangements. Two-sided Wilcoxon rank-sum tests were applied when comparing TCR breadth between groups. In TCRdb, the immuneACCESS table is reduced to in-frame sequences with V and J assigned. These tables do not hold every clone; where another copy was compared, an unresolved V gene accounts for under half, and the others remain unexplained. V and J calls and clone size are given by that table; D and trimming were obtained from the DNA. In this sample the table shows approximately 300,000 clones, roughly 84% of which occur a single time. The ten largest clones represent approximately 2% of the sample.

Per the germline V gene (reference sequence), LNHDA is the CDR1 and SQIVND is the CDR2. V is pared back by 3 bases and J by 4 bases, with 7 bases lying between the germline termini. The CDR3 runs 13 amino acids, cysteine and phenylalanine included. CDR3 DNA only is kept here, 39 bases in frame from base 1. This sample comprised peripheral blood, obtained in a trial of Ad26.COV2.S vaccine versus placebo. The receptor comes from a person between 18 and 59 years old who received the Ad26.COV2.S COVID-19 vaccine or a placebo. This receptor chain uses TRBV19 and TRBJ2-1, and TRBD1 may be the D gene, going by 6 matching bases. The CDR3 protein: CASSIGQYNEQFF. Read as DNA, the sequence is TGTGCCAGTAGTATCGGACAGTACAATGAGCAGTTCTTC. Beyond the CDR3, the reference TRBV19 and TRBJ2-1 genes provide the residues; the full variable domain reads: DGGITQSPKYLFRKEGQNVTLSCEQNLNHDAMYWYRQDPGQGLRLIYYSQIVNDFQKGDIAEGYSVSREKKESFPLTVTSAQKNPTAFYLCASSIGQYNEQFFGPGTRLTVL.